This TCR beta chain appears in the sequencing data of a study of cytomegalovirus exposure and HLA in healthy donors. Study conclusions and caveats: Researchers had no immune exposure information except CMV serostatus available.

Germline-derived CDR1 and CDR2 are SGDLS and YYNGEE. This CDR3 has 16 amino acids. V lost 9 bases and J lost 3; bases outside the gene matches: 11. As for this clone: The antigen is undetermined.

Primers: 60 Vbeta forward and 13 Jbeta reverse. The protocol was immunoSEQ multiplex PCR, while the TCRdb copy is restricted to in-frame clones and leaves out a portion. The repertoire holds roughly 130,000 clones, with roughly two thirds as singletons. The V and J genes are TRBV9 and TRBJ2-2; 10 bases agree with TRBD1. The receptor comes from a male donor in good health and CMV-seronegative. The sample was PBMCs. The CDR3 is CATNRDRGSDTGELFF. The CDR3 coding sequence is TGTGCCACCAACCGGGACAGGGGATCTGACACCGGGGAGCTGTTTTTT.